A selection of T cell receptor beta chains follows, all from one sample in a study of control samples from healthy donors and cancer patients. This table comes from immunoSEQ multiplex PCR, and its TCRdb copy is limited to in-frame clones, with some not included. The sample holds about 140,000 clones, about 85% seen once. What was sequenced was blood. The receptors shown here come from a woman between 25 and 40 years old in good health. Both conserved end residues are part of each CDR3. D genes are given only for firm matches. A clone size is listed for some rows: how often the clone was seen (once, few, many), or a class if it is expanded.

cdr3_nt | cdr3_aa | clone_size | v_call | d_call | j_call
TGTGCCAGCAGCCGAGGACGGATACTCTACGAGCAGTACTTC | CASSRGRILYEQYF | . | TRBV5-6 | . | TRBJ2-7
TGTGCCAGCAGCTTAGTTGGGGGGGCAGATACGCAGTATTTT | CASSLVGGADTQYF | . | TRBV7-2 | TRBD2 | TRBJ2-3
TGTGCCAGTAGTATGTCACGGGCGCAAGGCTACACCTTC | CASSMSRAQGYTF | . | TRBV19 | . | TRBJ1-2
TGTGCCATCAGTGTTGGATTGGGGGTTGCTGAAAAACTGTTTTTT | CAISVGLGVAEKLFF | . | TRBV10-3 | . | TRBJ1-4
TGTGCCAGCAGTGAAGGAAGGGTCTACAATGAGCAGTTCTTC | CASSEGRVYNEQFF | . | TRBV6-1 | . | TRBJ2-1
TGCGCCAGCACGAACCCGGGACACATTACCGGGGAGCTGTTTTTT | CASTNPGHITGELFF | . | TRBV5-1 | . | TRBJ2-2
TGTGCCTGGAGTGCTCAGACAGGGCGCGGCGGGAGGGCTAGCTCCTACGAGCAGTACTTC | CAWSAQTGRGGRASSYEQYF | once | TRBV30 | TRBD2 | TRBJ2-7
TGTGCCAGCAGTTGGACAGGGGGCACTGAAGCTTTCTTT | CASSWTGGTEAFF | . | TRBV12-3/TRBV12-4 | TRBD1 | TRBJ1-1
TGTGCCAGCAGCCAAGATCCCCTAAGTAACTATGGCTACACCTTC | CASSQDPLSNYGYTF | . | TRBV4-2 | . | TRBJ1-2
TGCAGTGCAGCCATTGATACGCAGTATTTT | CSAAIDTQYF | few | TRBV20-1 | . | TRBJ2-3
TGTGCCAGCAGTGTGGCAGGGGTCAAAGAGACCCAGTACTTC | CASSVAGVKETQYF | . | TRBV2 | . | TRBJ2-5
TGTGCCAGCAGCTATACCCGAGCGGGAGTCTCCTACAATGAGCAGTTCTTC | CASSYTRAGVSYNEQFF | once | TRBV7-9 | TRBD2 | TRBJ2-1
TGTGCCTGGGACCTTGGGACATCGCGCTCTGGAAACACCATATATTTT | CAWDLGTSRSGNTIYF | once | TRBV30 | . | TRBJ1-3
TGTGCCAGCAGCTTAGACGTGGTCGGGTCACCCCTCCACTTT | CASSLDVVGSPLHF | . | TRBV7-9 | . | TRBJ1-6
TGTGCCAGCAGCTTGGGGGGTTTCGCAGATACGCAGTATTTT | CASSLGGFADTQYF | once | TRBV5-6 | . | TRBJ2-3
TGTGCCAGCAGTGGAAACACCGGGGAGCTGTTTTTT | CASSGNTGELFF | once | TRBV12-3/TRBV12-4 | . | TRBJ2-2
TGTGCCAGCAGCCAAGCGCTAGCGGGAGCTGGAGATACGCAGTATTTT | CASSQALAGAGDTQYF | . | TRBV3-1/TRBV3-2 | TRBD2 | TRBJ2-3
TGTGCCAGCAGTGAACAGGGGGAAAAACTGTTTTTT | CASSEQGEKLFF | . | TRBV2 | . | TRBJ1-4
TGTGCCAGCAGTCCGTCCCGCCTACTTAACTATGGCTACACCTTC | CASSPSRLLNYGYTF | once | TRBV3-1/TRBV3-2 | . | TRBJ1-2
TGTGCCAGCAGGCGGGACAGGGGGAATGGGGCCAACGTCCTGACTTTC | CASRRDRGNGANVLTF | . | TRBV5-5 | TRBD1 | TRBJ2-6
TGTGCCAGCAGCTTGTCGGGTAGCTCCTACAATGAGCAGTTCTTC | CASSLSGSSYNEQFF | . | TRBV5-4 | . | TRBJ2-1
TGTGCCAGCAGTTTACCCAGGGTGGGCACTGAAGCTTTCTTT | CASSLPRVGTEAFF | . | TRBV28 | . | TRBJ1-1
TGTGCCAGCTCACCTGGACTAGCGGACGCCTACAATGAGCAGTTCTTC | CASSPGLADAYNEQFF | . | TRBV18 | TRBD2 | TRBJ2-1
TGTGCCAGCAGTTTATCGGCTAGCGGGAGCGGGGAGACCCAGTACTTC | CASSLSASGSGETQYF | . | TRBV28 | TRBD2 | TRBJ2-5
TGTGCCAGCAGCGTACAGGATAATAGCAATCAGCCCCAGCATTTT | CASSVQDNSNQPQHF | . | TRBV6-5 | . | TRBJ1-5
TGTGCCAGCAGCTTAGGGCCCAACCAGGACGGAAACACCATATATTTT | CASSLGPNQDGNTIYF | . | TRBV7-2 | . | TRBJ1-3
TGTGCCAGCAGCTTAATGACAGGGCCCCTCACAGATACGCAGTATTTT | CASSLMTGPLTDTQYF | . | TRBV11-2 | TRBD1 | TRBJ2-3
TGTGCCAGCAGCCTCGGACGTCTCGAGCAGTACTTC | CASSLGRLEQYF | . | TRBV3-1/TRBV3-2 | . | TRBJ2-7
TGTGCCAGCACGTCAGGGGCCGATGGCTACACCTTC | CASTSGADGYTF | . | TRBV9 | . | TRBJ1-2
TGTGCCAGCACCCTAGGGTGGGCTTCAGGTAATGAGCAGTTCTTC | CASTLGWASGNEQFF | few | TRBV6-5 | . | TRBJ2-1
TGTGCCAGCAGCCAGACGTCCGGGTCCAGTCTTATTGAAGCTTTCTTT | CASSQTSGSSLIEAFF | . | TRBV3-1/TRBV3-2 | . | TRBJ1-1